The 14 T cell receptor beta chains listed next were all sequenced from one sample in a study of cytomegalovirus exposure and HLA in healthy donors. Primers: 60 Vbeta forward and 13 Jbeta reverse. Using immunoSEQ multiplex PCR, the repertoire was profiled, and TCRdb retains in-frame clones only, with some absent. Of 100,000 to 150,000 clones listed, 6.5% to 9.5% are singletons. Sequenced material: PBMCs. The receptors stem from a woman between 35 and 50 years old in good health and CMV-seropositive.

The chain recombines TRBV29-1 with TRBJ1-4; 9 nucleotides match TRBD1. CDR1 is SQVTM, CDR2 ANQGSEA, per germline. J lost 7 bases, V lost 4 bases, and 10 bases had no gene match. The CDR3 contains 15 residues. CDR3 amino acids: CSVAPTGTGREKLFF. Here the CDR3 DNA reads TGCAGCGTTGCCCCAACCGGGACAGGGCGTGAAAAACTGTTTTTT.

V and J are TRBV9 and TRBJ2-7; tentatively, D is TRBD2 (6 bases). The germline CDR1 and CDR2 sequences are SGDLS and YYNGEE. This CDR3 spans 14 amino acids. V was trimmed by 4 bases and J by 6 bases, leaving 17 bases between them. The CDR3 DNA follows: TGTGCCAGCAGCCCCCAAGGGAGGCTCTCCGAGCAGTACTTC. It codes for CASSPQGRLSEQYF.

There are a few counts of this clone. This rearrangement joins TRBV29-1 to TRBJ1-1; D ambiguous. Germline V CDR1 and CDR2: SQVTM, ANQGSEA. The length of the CDR3 is 12 residues. V lost 3 bases and J 2 bases, leaving 7 bases between the germline ends. The CDR3 loop is CSVDIANTEAFF. DNA for the CDR3: TGCAGCGTTGATATAGCTAACACTGAAGCTTTCTTT. Supplemented by reference TRBV29-1 and TRBJ1-1, the full variable domain reads SAVISQKPSRDICQRGTSLTIQCQVDSQVTMMFWYRQQPGQSLTLIATANQGSEATYESGFVIDKFPISRPNLTFSTLTVSNMSPEDSSIYLCSVDIANTEAFFGQGTRLTVV.

This clone was seen more than once but under ten times. The V call is TRBV15, the J call TRBJ1-1; D remains unclear. The CDR3 is 14 residues long. Trimming removed 7 bases from V and 5 bases from J, with 17 bases in between. Germline V gene sequence: CDR1 LNHNV, CDR2 YYDKDF (reference sequence). In nucleotides, the CDR3 is TGTGCCACCAATCGGATGGCAGGTGGGACTGAAGCTTTCTTT. Residues: CATNRMAGGTEAFF.

The chain joins TRBV14 to TRBJ1-1; possible D gene TRBD1, 6 bases. Per the germline V gene, CDR1 is SGHDN and CDR2 is FVKESK. Trimming removed 7 bases at V and 1 base at J, with 13 bases between. This CDR3 is 14 amino acids long. CDR3 in amino acids: CASKGGARNTEAFF. For the CDR3, the DNA is TGTGCCAGCAAGGGGGGGGCACGGAACACTGAAGCTTTCTTT.

The chain has TRBV7-6 and TRBJ2-7, with D maybe TRBD1 (5 bases). V lost 6 bases to trimming and J lost 2 bases, with 14 bases between them. Germline assignment: CDR1 SGHVS and CDR2 FNYEAQ. The CDR3 consists of 14 residues. CDR3 protein: CASSPDTAAYEQYF. CDR3 coding DNA: TGTGCCAGCAGTCCGGACACAGCAGCCTACGAGCAGTACTTC.

This clone was counted only a few times. The gene calls are TRBV10-3 and TRBJ2-7, with 12 positions matching TRBD2. The CDR3 is 16 amino acids. Germline CDR1 and CDR2: ENHRY and SYGVKD. CDR3 amino acids: CATSSTSGGGAYEQYF. Here the CDR3 DNA reads TGTGCTACATCGTCGACTAGCGGGGGTGGCGCCTACGAGCAGTACTTC.

The table lists this clone with a few counts. The gene calls are TRBV19 and TRBJ1-3; tentative D call: TRBD1 (6 bases). The CDR3 is 13 amino acids. The V end lost 9 bases, the J end lost 8 bases, and 17 bases lay between the germline ends. From germline, CDR1 is LNHDA and CDR2 SQIVND (reference sequence). The CDR3, as DNA: TGTGCCAGCCGGACAGACTATCGGGACACCATATATTTT. Protein sequence: CASRTDYRDTIYF.

This clone was seen only a few times. The rearrangement links TRBV18 to TRBJ2-7; 9 bases fit TRBD2. The V segment lost 1 base and the J segment 0 bases; nucleotides outside the gene matches: 13. Germline V CDR1 and CDR2: KGHSH, LQKENI. The CDR3 is 19 residues long. CDR3 sequence reads: CASSPLASGAATSSYEQYF. The DNA for the CDR3 is TGTGCCAGCTCACCACTAGCTAGCGGGGCGGCAACCAGCTCCTACGAGCAGTACTTC.

CDR3 sequence: CASSDPGTGNGETQYF. Written as DNA, the CDR3 is TGCGCCAGCAGTGACCCTGGGACAGGGAATGGAGAGACCCAGTACTTC. The chain recombines TRBV10-1 with TRBJ2-5; TRBD1 aligns across 9 bases. Unmatched junction bases numbered 9, after V lost 3 bases and J lost 4 bases. CDR1 is WNHNN and CDR2 is SYGVQD in the germline V gene (reference sequence). The CDR3 consists of 16 residues.

This clone occurred a few times. The chain links TRBV5-4 to TRBJ2-7, with TRBD2 matching over 11 bases. The CDR3 is 16 residues long. After removal of 2 bases from V and 2 bases from J, the junction contained 6 bases not matched to a gene. Germline CDR1 SGHNT, CDR2 YYREEE (reference sequence). The CDR3 DNA reads TGTGCCAGCAGCTTCGGGCTAGCGGGGGGAACCTACGAGCAGTACTTC. Its translation: CASSFGLAGGTYEQYF.

The chain links TRBV18 to TRBJ1-5, with 12 nucleotides matching TRBD1. With V trimmed by 0 bases and J by 6 bases, 3 bases remained unmatched. Germline V gives CDR1 KGHSH, CDR2 LQKENI. The CDR3 has 16 residues. The CDR3 spells CASSPPGQGAGQPQHF. The CDR3, as DNA: TGTGCCAGCTCACCACCGGGACAGGGGGCAGGTCAGCCCCAGCATTTT.

This clone was detected a few times. The genes are TRBV19 and TRBJ1-1; a weak D match, TRBD1 (6 bases). V gave up 7 bases and J gave up 6 bases, with 15 bases separating them. CDR3 length: 13 residues. The germline CDR1 and CDR2 sequences are LNHDA and SQIVND (reference sequence). The CDR3 region has the DNA TGTGCCAGTACCTTACAGGGTTTTCCTGAAGCTTTCTTT. It translates to CASTLQGFPEAFF.

The chain joins TRBV7-9 to TRBJ1-1; D is undetermined. The CDR3 sequence is 15 residues long. CDR1 SEHNR and CDR2 FQNEAQ come from the germline V gene (reference sequence). V was trimmed by 0 bases and J by 0 bases, leaving 8 bases between them. This chain's CDR3 is CASSLAGGLNTEAFF. Here the CDR3 DNA reads TGTGCCAGCAGCTTAGCGGGAGGTTTGAACACTGAAGCTTTCTTT.